A single sample gave rise to the 21 T cell receptor beta chains below, sequenced in a study of cytomegalovirus exposure and HLA in healthy donors. PCR used 60 Vbeta primers and 13 Jbeta primers. Sequencing was performed with immunoSEQ multiplex PCR; in TCRdb, only in-frame clones are kept and a portion is missing. This table has about 190,000 clones, 85% to 90% appearing once. The specimen was PBMCs. These receptors were collected from a man aged 25 to 40 in good health and CMV-seronegative.

The J gene is TRBJ1-3, the V gene TRBV7-6; 7 bases are shared with TRBD1. Per the germline V gene, CDR1 is SGHVS and CDR2 is FNYEAQ. The CDR3 consists of 15 residues. J gave up 7 bases and V 5 bases, and 11 bases lay outside the gene matches. The CDR3 DNA reads TGTGCCAGCAGCCCTTCCCCGACAGGGCAGAACACCATATATTTT. It codes for CASSPSPTGQNTIYF.

This chain connects TRBV28 to TRBJ1-5; a possible D gene is TRBD1 (6 bases). The germline V gene encodes CDR1 MDHEN and CDR2 SYDVKM. V was shortened by 10 bases and J by 5 bases, with 30 bases between the two germline ends. There are 18 residues in the CDR3. Here the CDR3 reads CATTLLRGTGGAHQPQHF. The DNA for the CDR3 is TGTGCCACCACCCTCCTTAGGGGGACGGGAGGTGCCCATCAGCCCCAGCATTTT.

V is TRBV30 and J is TRBJ2-7, with D possibly TRBD2 on 5 matching bases. The CDR3 extends over 14 amino acids. Germline CDR1 and CDR2: GTSNPN and SVGIG (reference sequence). V lost 1 base to trimming and J lost 3 bases, with 13 bases between them. The CDR3 bases are TGTGCCTGGAGTGCAGGAGCCGGAGGCTACGAGCAGTACTTC. Translating gives CAWSAGAGGYEQYF.

The chain couples TRBV7-2 to TRBJ2-3; 7 nucleotides line up with TRBD2. The CDR3 has 14 amino acids. The germline CDR1 and CDR2 sequences are SGHTA and FQGNSA. Trimming removed 1 base from V and 6 bases from J; junction bases left unmatched: 4. CDR3 loop: CASSLGLAGDTQYF. The CDR3, as DNA: TGTGCCAGCAGCTTAGGGTTAGCGGGCGATACGCAGTATTTT.

The V gene is TRBV7-2, the J gene TRBJ1-5; tentative D call: TRBD1 (5 bases). This CDR3 comprises 15 residues. Germline loops: CDR1 SGHTA, CDR2 FQGNSA. The ends were cut back, 8 bases at V and 0 bases at J, with 14 bases in the middle. The chain's CDR3 is CASADGQYSNQPQHF. As DNA, the CDR3 is TGTGCCAGCGCGGACGGACAATATAGCAATCAGCCCCAGCATTTT.

The rearrangement links TRBV7-8 to TRBJ1-2; no definite D call. CDR3 length equals 14 residues. With 5 bases removed from V and 5 bases from J, the gap between germline ends came to 15 bases. Germline V lookup: CDR1 SGHVS, CDR2 FQNEAQ. CDR3 nucleotide sequence: TGTGCCAGCAGCCCAAGAGAGGGTGGATATGGCTACACCTTC. It yields the protein CASSPREGGYGYTF.

The chain is built from TRBV6-6 and TRBJ2-1; D is unresolved. The CDR3 totals 16 residues. V dropped 3 bases and J dropped 0 bases, with 12 bases sitting between them. Per the germline V gene, CDR1 is MNHNY and CDR2 is SVGAGI (reference sequence). The DNA of the CDR3 is TGTGCCAGCAGTTATCCTCCAAGCCACTCCTACAATGAGCAGTTCTTC. Its protein product is CASSYPPSHSYNEQFF.

This chain joins TRBV29-1 and TRBJ1-1; 8 positions agree with TRBD1. Germline V CDR1 and CDR2: SQVTM, ANQGSEA. CDR3 size: 13 residues. The trim removed 4 bases at V and 3 bases at J, leaving 4 bases unmatched. This chain's CDR3 is CSVAAGGYTEAFF. The CDR3 bases are TGCAGCGTTGCGGCAGGGGGCTACACTGAAGCTTTCTTT.

This clone has just one count. This chain uses TRBV7-9 with TRBJ2-1; tentatively, D is TRBD2 (6 bases). The length of the CDR3 is 15 residues. Looked up from germline, CDR1 is SEHNR and CDR2 is FQNEAQ (reference sequence). V shed 5 bases and J shed 1 base, with 12 bases lying between them. CDR3 sequence (DNA): TGTGCCAGCAGCCAGCAGGCGGGGTCCTACAATGAGCAGTTCTTC. This gives the protein CASSQQAGSYNEQFF.

In regard to this clone: The sample contains more than one DNA sequence encoding this CDR3. V is TRBV6-5 and J is TRBJ2-5, with D possibly matching TRBD2 (5 bases). Germline CDR1 MNHEY, CDR2 SVGAGI. Trimming removed 6 bases at V and 1 base at J, with 9 bases between. The CDR3 has 13 amino acids. CDR3 sequence: CASSRTVQETQYF. Written as DNA, the CDR3 is TGTGCCAGCAGCCGGACTGTCCAAGAGACCCAGTACTTC.

This chain connects TRBV28 to TRBJ1-3; D is unresolved. V gave up 3 bases and J gave up 0 bases, with 9 bases separating them. CDR3 length: 15 amino acids. From germline, CDR1 is MDHEN and CDR2 SYDVKM. The CDR3 sequence is CASSLRPTSGNTIYF. The DNA for the CDR3 is TGTGCCAGCAGTTTGCGGCCAACCTCTGGAAACACCATATATTTT.

The CDR3 DNA is TGCGCCAGCAGTTACGGAGAGGCCACTGAAGCTTTCTTT. This gives the protein CASSYGEATEAFF. This rearrangement joins TRBV5-1 to TRBJ1-1; D is undetermined. The CDR3 has 13 amino acids. Germline V gene data show CDR1 as SGHRS and CDR2 as YFSETQ. Trimming left V 5 bases short and J 4 bases short, with 12 bases between.

The genes are TRBV7-2 and TRBJ2-7, with D possibly being TRBD2 (6 bases). Germline CDR1 is SGHTA and CDR2 is FQGNSA. This CDR3 comprises 15 residues. V lost 5 bases, J lost 2 bases, and 16 bases lay in between. The CDR3 region is CASSPEGLKTYEQYF. The CDR3 DNA follows: TGTGCCAGCAGCCCGGAGGGTCTAAAGACCTACGAGCAGTACTTC.

The genes are TRBV4-1 and TRBJ2-6; 7 bases line up with TRBD1. The germline V gene encodes CDR1 MGHRA and CDR2 YSYEKL. V shed 4 bases, J shed 0 bases, and the junction held 12 bases outside the gene matches. There are 19 residues in the CDR3. The CDR3 spells CASSRPPGTVLSGANVLTF. Written as DNA, the CDR3 is TGCGCCAGCAGCCGCCCCCCGGGGACAGTACTCTCTGGGGCCAACGTCCTGACTTTC.

This clone was observed a single time. The rearrangement joins TRBV28 to TRBJ2-2; the D gene is possibly TRBD1 (5 bases). The V gene's germline CDR1 is MDHEN and CDR2 SYDVKM. The CDR3 is 17 amino acids. Deletions cut 5 bases from V and 5 bases from J, with 21 bases between. The CDR3 is CASSLPTATERTGELFF. CDR3 in DNA: TGTGCCAGCAGTCTCCCGACAGCCACTGAACGGACCGGGGAGCTGTTTTTT.

The V call is TRBV7-2, the J call TRBJ2-7; 11 positions match TRBD2. The CDR3 is made up of 14 amino acids. The germline V gene has CDR1 SGHTA and CDR2 FQGNSA. Trimming took 3 bases from V and 6 from J; bases not matched to a gene: 4. The chain's CDR3 is CASSFSGGASEQYF. As DNA, the CDR3 is TGTGCCAGCAGCTTTAGCGGGGGGGCGAGCGAGCAGTACTTC.

The chain carries TRBV20-1 and TRBJ2-7; D ambiguous. The CDR3 spans 11 residues. The V gene lost 3 bases and the J gene lost 2 bases, with 5 bases spanning the gap. In germline, CDR1 is DFQATT, CDR2 SNEGSKA (reference sequence). In DNA, the CDR3 is TGCAGTGCTAGGACAACCTACGAGCAGTACTTC. Translated: CSARTTYEQYF.

V gene TRBV6-1 combines with J gene TRBJ1-2; 8 bases line up with TRBD1. The CDR3 covers 15 residues. After removal of 3 bases from V and 4 bases from J, the junction contained 7 bases not matched to a gene. Per the germline V gene, CDR1 is MNHNS and CDR2 is SASEGT. This chain's CDR3 is CASSDYRGVRYGYTF. The CDR3 DNA is TGTGCCAGCAGTGACTACAGGGGGGTGCGCTATGGCTACACCTTC.

The chain is built from TRBV6-6 and TRBJ1-3; no reliable D call. This CDR3 region has 15 residues. Germline V gene lookup returns CDR1 MNHNY and CDR2 SVGAGI (reference sequence). Trimming took off 5 bases at V and 8 bases at J, with 19 bases between the two ends. The CDR3 loop is CASSHRGRERDTIYF. The CDR3 DNA reads as TGTGCCAGCAGTCATAGAGGGAGGGAGAGGGACACCATATATTTT.

The chain recombines TRBV5-1 with TRBJ2-1; D possibly corresponds to TRBD2 (6 bases). Per the germline V gene, CDR1 is SGHRS and CDR2 is YFSETQ. V shed 6 bases and J shed 8 bases, with 21 bases lying between them. This CDR3 has 15 residues. The CDR3 loop reads CASTWRGRVGDEQFF. CDR3 DNA: TGCGCCAGCACCTGGCGGGGAAGGGTTGGGGATGAGCAGTTCTTC.

The rearrangement joins TRBV5-1 to TRBJ1-4; 10 positions match TRBD1. The V and J ends lost 3 bases and 6 bases, in that order; junction bases with no gene match: 2. Germline loops: CDR1 SGHRS, CDR2 YFSETQ. The CDR3 has 14 amino acids. CDR3 loop: CASSSGTGDEKLFF. The CDR3 nucleotides are TGCGCCAGCAGCTCTGGGACAGGGGATGAAAAACTGTTTTTT.